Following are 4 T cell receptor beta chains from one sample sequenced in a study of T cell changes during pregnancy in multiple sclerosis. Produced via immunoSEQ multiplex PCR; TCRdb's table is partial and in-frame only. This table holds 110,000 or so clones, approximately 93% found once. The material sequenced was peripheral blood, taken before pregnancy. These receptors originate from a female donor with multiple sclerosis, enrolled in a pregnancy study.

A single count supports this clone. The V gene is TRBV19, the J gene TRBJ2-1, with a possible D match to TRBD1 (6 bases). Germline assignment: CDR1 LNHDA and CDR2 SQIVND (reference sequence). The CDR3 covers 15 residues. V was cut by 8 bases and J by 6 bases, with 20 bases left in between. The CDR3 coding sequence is TGTGCCAGTGGCATTCCAGGGGATCGGGGCAATGAGCAGTTCTTC. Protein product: CASGIPGDRGNEQFF.

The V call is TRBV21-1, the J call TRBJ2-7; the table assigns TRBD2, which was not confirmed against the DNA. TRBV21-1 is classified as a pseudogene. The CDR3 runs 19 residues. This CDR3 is CASSRETGGSGRGSYEQYF. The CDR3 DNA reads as TGTGCCAGCAGCAGGGAGACAGGGGGTAGCGGGAGGGGTTCCTACGAGCAGTACTTC.

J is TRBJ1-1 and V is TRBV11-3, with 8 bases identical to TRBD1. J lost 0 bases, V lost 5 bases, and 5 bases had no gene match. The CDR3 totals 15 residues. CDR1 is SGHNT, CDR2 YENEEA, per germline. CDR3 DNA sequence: TGTGCCAGCAGCCCTGGACAGGGCCTGAACACTGAAGCTTTCTTT. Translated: CASSPGQGLNTEAFF.

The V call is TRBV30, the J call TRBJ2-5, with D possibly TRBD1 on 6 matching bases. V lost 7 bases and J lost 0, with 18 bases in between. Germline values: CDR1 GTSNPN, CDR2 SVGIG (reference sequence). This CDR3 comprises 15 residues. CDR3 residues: CASLPGTRYQETQYF. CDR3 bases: TGTGCCTCCCTCCCCGGGACAAGGTACCAAGAGACCCAGTACTTC.